A selection of T cell receptor beta chains follows, all from one sample in a study of blood T cell repertoires in COVID-19. Using immunoSEQ multiplex PCR, the repertoire was profiled, and TCRdb retains in-frame clones only, with some absent. The sample has about 200,000 clones, around 86% seen once. Specimen: PBMCs or T cells enriched from blood (not recorded which). The receptors derive from a middle-aged woman with acute COVID-19. Each CDR3 is given with its conserved first and last residue. A D gene is named only where the DNA matches it firmly. Rows give clone size only sometimes, using once, few, many, or a class for an expanded clone.

cdr3_aa: CASQGFSNSPLHF
d_call: .
clone_size: .
v_call: TRBV28

cdr3_aa: CASRLRLAGADTQYF
d_call: TRBD2
clone_size: few
v_call: TRBV19

cdr3_aa: CASRYRQGTDTQYF
d_call: .
clone_size: .
v_call: TRBV28

cdr3_aa: CASSLGDSWGTQYF
d_call: .
clone_size: .
v_call: TRBV5-1

cdr3_aa: CASSPWRSTFNEQFF
d_call: .
clone_size: .
v_call: TRBV11-2

cdr3_aa: CASSLVTGGGSPLHF
d_call: TRBD1
clone_size: .
v_call: TRBV27

cdr3_aa: CASRGLAVNEQYF
d_call: TRBD2
clone_size: .
v_call: TRBV7-2

cdr3_aa: CASSVSGGAREQFF
d_call: TRBD2
clone_size: .
v_call: TRBV5-4

cdr3_aa: CASSLGRGVIEQYF
d_call: .
clone_size: .
v_call: TRBV4-1

cdr3_aa: CASSWTGGFNSPLHF
d_call: TRBD1
clone_size: .
v_call: TRBV19

cdr3_aa: CASSRYQGAIGNQPQHF
d_call: TRBD1
clone_size: .
v_call: TRBV27

cdr3_aa: CATQAGGDEQYF
d_call: TRBD2
clone_size: .
v_call: TRBV2

cdr3_aa: CASSQEDRRGGYTF
d_call: TRBD1
clone_size: once
v_call: TRBV4-3

cdr3_aa: CASSLWPGGDNEQFF
d_call: .
clone_size: .
v_call: TRBV5-6

cdr3_aa: CASSYGRGRTDTQYF
d_call: .
clone_size: .
v_call: TRBV27

cdr3_aa: CASSLTRTPENEQYF
d_call: .
clone_size: .
v_call: TRBV13

cdr3_aa: CASNPEGYEQYF
d_call: .
clone_size: .
v_call: TRBV6-5

cdr3_aa: CSALDTGGATEAFF
d_call: .
clone_size: .
v_call: TRBV29-1

cdr3_aa: CATSRRGNTIYF
d_call: .
clone_size: .
v_call: TRBV15

cdr3_aa: CASSGLTNTEAFF
d_call: .
clone_size: .
v_call: TRBV6-5

cdr3_aa: CASSFGGSSTDTQYF
d_call: .
clone_size: .
v_call: TRBV5-1

cdr3_aa: CASSVAASGVQETQYF
d_call: TRBD2
clone_size: .
v_call: TRBV9

cdr3_aa: CASSQTPGLAGETQYF
d_call: TRBD2
clone_size: once
v_call: TRBV4-3

cdr3_aa: CAISEVLTSGRGNTGELFF
d_call: TRBD2
clone_size: .
v_call: TRBV10-3

cdr3_aa: CASSARLRPGENEQFF
d_call: .
clone_size: .
v_call: TRBV13

cdr3_aa: CASSRGGTDEQFF
d_call: TRBD2
clone_size: .
v_call: TRBV5-8

cdr3_aa: CASSHPGAPNTGELFF
d_call: .
clone_size: .
v_call: TRBV14

cdr3_aa: CASSLTRNEQYF
d_call: .
clone_size: .
v_call: TRBV11-1

cdr3_aa: CASSEVQGRTEAFF
d_call: TRBD1
clone_size: .
v_call: TRBV10-2

cdr3_aa: CASSQVNRNTGELFF
d_call: .
clone_size: .
v_call: TRBV14

cdr3_aa: CASSQDPAGGYEQYF
d_call: TRBD2
clone_size: .
v_call: TRBV3-1/TRBV3-2

cdr3_aa: CASSYLSVNFVEQYF
d_call: .
clone_size: .
v_call: TRBV6-2/TRBV6-3

cdr3_aa: CASSQDMSSGRGETQYF
d_call: TRBD2
clone_size: .
v_call: TRBV3-1/TRBV3-2

cdr3_aa: CASSTKPGGNYNEQFF
d_call: .
clone_size: .
v_call: TRBV19

cdr3_aa: CASSPPQGPVNTEAFF
d_call: .
clone_size: .
v_call: TRBV14

cdr3_aa: CASSPKGRGFTEAFF
d_call: .
clone_size: .
v_call: TRBV9

cdr3_aa: CASSPGQGDSYEQYF
d_call: TRBD1
clone_size: few
v_call: TRBV5-1

cdr3_aa: CASSQEHRGTDTQYF
d_call: .
clone_size: once
v_call: TRBV3-1/TRBV3-2

cdr3_aa: CASSLGDRVGQPQHF
d_call: TRBD1
clone_size: .
v_call: TRBV5-8

cdr3_aa: CASSSGQGLFTEAFF
d_call: TRBD1
clone_size: .
v_call: TRBV27

cdr3_aa: CASRAGTGASFTQYF
d_call: TRBD1
clone_size: .
v_call: TRBV5-1

cdr3_aa: CSVEVAGLASSEQFF
d_call: TRBD2
clone_size: .
v_call: TRBV29-1

cdr3_aa: CASSLEGQGHQETQYF
d_call: TRBD1
clone_size: .
v_call: TRBV7-8

cdr3_aa: CASSFGGGGSYGYTF
d_call: .
clone_size: .
v_call: TRBV11-3

cdr3_aa: CASSSIGQGSYEQYF
d_call: TRBD1
clone_size: once
v_call: TRBV7-2

cdr3_aa: CASRAGVREQYF
d_call: TRBD2
clone_size: .
v_call: TRBV2

cdr3_aa: CASSSPTGADQPQHF
d_call: TRBD1
clone_size: .
v_call: TRBV28

cdr3_aa: CASTPAGDFSYNEQFF
d_call: TRBD2
clone_size: .
v_call: TRBV7-9

cdr3_aa: CASSDGRSVQTQYF
d_call: .
clone_size: .
v_call: TRBV10-2

cdr3_aa: CASSRSSGAPNGQEAFF
d_call: .
clone_size: .
v_call: TRBV11-2

cdr3_aa: CATSDLLAGGDEQFF
d_call: TRBD2
clone_size: .
v_call: TRBV24-1

cdr3_aa: CASSSRPGGRDTEAFF
d_call: TRBD1
clone_size: .
v_call: TRBV27

cdr3_aa: CASSLIRQGNTEAFF
d_call: TRBD1
clone_size: .
v_call: TRBV27

cdr3_aa: CASSESAGRNTEAFF
d_call: .
clone_size: .
v_call: TRBV25-1

cdr3_aa: CASSQGSLLAGTFYF
d_call: TRBD2
clone_size: .
v_call: TRBV3-1/TRBV3-2

cdr3_aa: CASSLGTGGGYEQYF
d_call: TRBD1
clone_size: .
v_call: TRBV4-1

cdr3_aa: CASSVASGANTGELFF
d_call: TRBD2
clone_size: .
v_call: TRBV9